The sequence of this T cell receptor (beta chain) was determined in a study of response to subunit inactivated influenza vaccine. Study findings and constraints: The authors offered the suggestion that each seasonal influenza vaccination recruits few new T cells.

Trimming left V 0 bases short and J 6 bases short, with 9 bases between. Germline V lookup: CDR1 LGHDT, CDR2 YNNKEL (reference sequence). This CDR3 is 14 amino acids long. Comment on this clonotype: Its matching antigen is unknown.

One entry per CDR3 protein results from TCRdb running MiXCR on the RT-PCR reads. The table lists about 300,000 distinct CDR3 sequences, 20% to 25% of them singletons. This chain uses TRBV3-1 with TRBJ1-5, with TRBD1 as a possible D gene (5 bases). The sequences come from PBMCs from blood, collected less than 22 months after vaccination. The receptor comes from a man between 50 and 69 years old who received an inactivated influenza vaccine. CDR3 bases: TGTGCCAGCAGCCAAGAAGGGGTGGTTCAGCCCCAGCATTTT. Translating it yields CASSQEGVVQPQHF.